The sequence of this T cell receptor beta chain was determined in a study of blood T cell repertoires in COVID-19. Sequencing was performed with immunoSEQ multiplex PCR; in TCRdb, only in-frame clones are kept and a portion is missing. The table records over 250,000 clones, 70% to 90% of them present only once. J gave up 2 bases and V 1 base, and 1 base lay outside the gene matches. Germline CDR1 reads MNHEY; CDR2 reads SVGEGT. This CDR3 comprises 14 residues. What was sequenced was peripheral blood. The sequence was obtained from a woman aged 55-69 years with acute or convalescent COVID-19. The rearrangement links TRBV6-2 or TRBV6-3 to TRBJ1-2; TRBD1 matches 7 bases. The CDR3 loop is CASSYLTGNYGYTF. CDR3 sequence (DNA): TGTGCCAGCAGTTACTTGACAGGGAACTATGGCTACACCTTC.